This T cell receptor (beta chain) was identified during a study of T-cell reconstitution after alpha-beta-depleted transplantation in children. The germline CDR1 and CDR2 sequences are MNHEY and SVGEGT. V lost 5 bases and J lost 4, with 15 bases in between. The CDR3 length is 14 residues. Unique molecular identifiers were used in preparing the TCRbeta library. TCRdb itself ran the PCR reads through MiXCR, one entry per CDR3 protein. The data show 600,000 to 700,000 distinct CDR3 sequences, with 15% to 20% seen just once and approximately 1.1% held by the top ten. The rearrangement joins TRBV6-2 or TRBV6-3 to TRBJ2-7; a possible D gene is TRBD2 (6 bases). The specimen comprised PBMCs from the stem cell graft donor, sampled from the stem cell graft. The receptor was derived from a human donor who donated a stem cell graft to a child with acute myeloid leukemia. This chain's CDR3 is CASSQPDRGYEQYV. The CDR3 DNA reads as TGTGCCAGCAGTCAGCCTGACCGGGGGTACGAGCAGTACGTC.